This paragraph reports one T cell receptor beta chain. The antigen remains unidentified. Terminally differentiated effector memory CD45RA+ cells were excluded from the naive CD8 cells, which were CD45RO-negative and positively selected for CCR7. This specimen belongs to a study of shared clonotypes between healthy human individuals. At the level of the study: Samples came from two female and a few male donors aged 18 to 49. Study results and limitations: In general, naive subsets displayed greater estimated richness than memory subsets did. Some naive CD4 clonotypes, around 5%, turned up in common across a few donors.

The germline CDR1 and CDR2 sequences are SGHTA and FQGTGA. V was clipped by 4 bases and J by 5 bases, with 12 bases between them. This CDR3 contains 13 residues. Over several immunoSEQ plates, each subset's genomic DNA was distributed in even portions. The table came from immunoSEQ multiplex PCR; TCRdb's copy has only in-frame clones and leaves some out. The sample shows about 2.2 million clones, more than 85% of them seen only once. Specimen: naive CD8+ T cells from PBMCs. The rearrangement uses TRBV7-3 and TRBJ2-7, with a weak D call TRBD1 (6 bases). This sequence originates from a man between 18 and 35 years old in good health. Some clones in this sample may be carry-over from other donors' samples. The CDR3 DNA reads TGTGCCAGCAGCTCCACAGGGCCGCACGAGCAGTACTTC. Protein sequence: CASSSTGPHEQYF.